The rows below give T cell receptor beta chains drawn from one sample of a study of regulatory T cells in long-lasting Graves disease. TCRdb independently ran MiXCR on the multiplex PCR reads; one entry per CDR3 protein. This table has about 660,000 distinct CDR3 sequences, about 32% appearing once. The sample here was peripheral blood mononuclear cells (PBMCs), taken when the disease was refractory, from a patient treated with antithyroid drugs. Every receptor here comes from a female donor with Graves disease. CDR3s include the opening cysteine and the closing phenylalanine or tryptophan. The D gene is left open where the match is weak. Rows may omit the clone size; those that give it use once, few, many or a size class.

J gene | V gene | clone size | D gene | CDR3 DNA | CDR3 protein
TRBJ2-3 | TRBV14 | - | TRBD2 | TGTGCCAGCAGCCAGGAACTAGCGCGGGGAGATACGCAGTATTTT | CASSQELARGDTQYF
TRBJ1-1 | TRBV27 | - | - | TGTGCCAGCAGTTTACAACTCGGGGGTGAAGCTTTCTTT | CASSLQLGGEAFF
TRBJ1-1 | TRBV3-1 | few | TRBD1 | TGTGCCAGCAGCCAGCGACAGGGAGGCCCTGGGGGCACTGAAGCTTTCTTT | CASSQRQGGPGGTEAFF
TRBJ1-5 | TRBV28 | - | TRBD1 | TGTGCCAGCAGCCTAGGGGACAGATATCAGCCCCAGCATTTT | CASSLGDRYQPQHF
TRBJ2-2 | TRBV11-2 | few | - | TGTGCCAGCAGGGAAAGGAACACCGGGGAGCTGTTTTTT | CASRERNTGELFF
TRBJ1-3 | TRBV9 | - | - | TGTGCCAGCAGCGTAGACGAGGACACCATATATTTT | CASSVDEDTIYF
TRBJ1-1 | TRBV2 | - | TRBD1 | TGTGCCAGCAGAGGGACAGGGGTGGGCACTGAAGCTTTCTTT | CASRGTGVGTEAFF
TRBJ2-7 | TRBV6-5 | - | - | TGTGCCAGCAGTTTAAGGGGCATTACCTACGAGCAGTACTTC | CASSLRGITYEQYF
TRBJ2-7 | TRBV2 | few | - | TGTGCCAGCAGAGGGACTCCGAGTAGTGAGCAGTACTTC | CASRGTPSSEQYF
TRBJ1-1 | TRBV19 | few | TRBD1 | TGTGCCAGTAGTAACAGGACAGGGCCGGGTGAAGCTTTCTTT | CASSNRTGPGEAFF
TRBJ2-7 | TRBV7-2 | - | - | TGTGCCAGCAGCTTTTGGGGACTCTTCCTTTCTGACGAGCAGTACTTC | CASSFWGLFLSDEQYF
TRBJ2-7 | TRBV11-2 | - | - | TGTGCCAGCAGCTTACAGCGGAGGTCCTACGAGCAGTACTTC | CASSLQRRSYEQYF
TRBJ1-2 | TRBV28 | many | - | TGTGCCAGCAGTTTCTCAGGGCCCAACGATGGCTACACCTTC | CASSFSGPNDGYTF
TRBJ2-5 | TRBV12-5 | few | - | TGTGCTAGTGGTTTGTCGGCAGGGGCGGTGAGTTTTCAAGAGACCCAGTACTTC | CASGLSAGAVSFQETQYF
TRBJ2-5 | TRBV29-1 | - | TRBD1 | TGCAGCGTTGAAGGTTCACAGGGGGCCCGGGAGACCCAGTACTTC | CSVEGSQGARETQYF
TRBJ2-7 | TRBV30 | - | - | TGTGCCTGGAGTGCCCAAAACTACTACGAGCAGTACTTC | CAWSAQNYYEQYF
TRBJ1-1 | TRBV6-5 | - | TRBD1 | TGTGCCAGCAGTTTCGACAGGGACAACAAGAACACTGAAGCTTTCTTT | CASSFDRDNKNTEAFF
TRBJ1-1 | TRBV27 | many | TRBD1 | TGTGCCAGCCGCCTGGGAGGGGGCGCCGACGAAGCTTTCTTT | CASRLGGGADEAFF
TRBJ1-1 | TRBV6-1 | - | - | TGTGCCAGCAGTGAATCTCGAACAGGGAGGCCCTTAGGCACTGGAGCTTTCTTT | CASSESRTGRPLGTGAFF
TRBJ1-2 | TRBV19 | - | - | TGTGCCAGTAGTATTGGGTCACAGCCTCTATTTGGCTACACCTTC | CASSIGSQPLFGYTF
TRBJ2-5 | TRBV9 | few | TRBD1 | TGTGCCAGCAGCGTAGGCCGGGACAGGGGACAAGAGACCCAGTACTTC | CASSVGRDRGQETQYF
TRBJ2-7 | TRBV19 | - | - | TGTGCCAGTAGTTTAGCCGACTCCGGGGCCTACGAGCAGTACTTC | CASSLADSGAYEQYF
TRBJ1-2 | TRBV6-1 | few | - | TGTGCCAGCAGTGAATCAAACGGGGGGCGGAGTGGCTACACCTTC | CASSESNGGRSGYTF
TRBJ1-1 | TRBV29-1 | few | TRBD1 | TGCAGCGTTGACTCCGGGACAGGGAAACAGAACACTGAAGCTTTCTTT | CSVDSGTGKQNTEAFF
TRBJ2-2 | TRBV29-1 | - | - | TGCAGCGTTGTGCGGGATCGGACCGGGGAGCTGTTTTTT | CSVVRDRTGELFF
TRBJ2-2 | TRBV2 | - | TRBD1 | TGTGCCAGCACCAGGACAGGGGGCAACACCGGGGAGCTGTTTTTT | CASTRTGGNTGELFF
TRBJ1-4 | TRBV7-9 | once | - | TGTGCCAGCAGCGGGGATCCGGCAACTAATGAAAAACTGTTTTTT | CASSGDPATNEKLFF
TRBJ1-6 | TRBV6-1 | few | - | TGTGCCAGCAATCCGGGAGTCAATTCACCCCTCCACTTT | CASNPGVNSPLHF
TRBJ1-2 | TRBV12-3/TRBV12-4 | many | - | TGTGCCAGCAGCTTTGACATGTTCTATGGCTACACCTTC | CASSFDMFYGYTF
TRBJ2-5 | TRBV5-5 | once | TRBD2 | TGTGCCAGCAGGGCACCGGGACTAGCGGGAGTTCTGCGTGGGGAGACCCAGTACTTC | CASRAPGLAGVLRGETQYF
TRBJ1-1 | TRBV29-1 | - | - | TGCAAGGCTGGGAGAAACACTGAAGCTTTCTTT | CKAGRNTEAFF
TRBJ2-7 | TRBV13 | - | - | TGTGCCAGCAGCTTATGGCTAGCTTCCGAGCAGTACTTC | CASSLWLASEQYF
TRBJ1-1 | TRBV2 | many | - | TGTGCCAGCAGGCTATCTCCCGGGATCTTCACTGAAGCTTTCTTT | CASRLSPGIFTEAFF
TRBJ1-6 | TRBV20-1 | few | TRBD1 | TGCAGTGCTGTCACAGGGGATTCACCCCTCCACTTT | CSAVTGDSPLHF
TRBJ1-6 | TRBV11-2 | few | - | TGTGCCAGCAGCCCTAACAGGGTTTCGGATTCACCCCTCCACTTT | CASSPNRVSDSPLHF
TRBJ2-2 | TRBV29-1 | - | TRBD1 | TGCAGCGTTGGCCCAGGGGGTCGCTCGGGGGAGCTGTTTTTT | CSVGPGGRSGELFF
TRBJ1-1 | TRBV5-4 | - | TRBD1 | TGTGCCAGCAGCCCACCCCGACAGGGAGTTTTCACTGAAGCTTTCTTT | CASSPPRQGVFTEAFF
TRBJ2-7 | TRBV20-1 | - | - | TGCAGTGCTAGAGATAGCAGGGGACCTCCGGTCGACGAGCAGTACTTC | CSARDSRGPPVDEQYF
TRBJ1-1 | TRBV12-3/TRBV12-4 | many | - | TGTGCCAGCAGTCCGAAGAAAACTGAAGCTTTCTTT | CASSPKKTEAFF
TRBJ2-2 | TRBV19 | - | - | TGTGCCAGTAGTCCAGGACTTGGGAGGAGTAGCGGGGAGCTGTTTTTT | CASSPGLGRSSGELFF
TRBJ1-5 | TRBV28 | many | TRBD1 | TGTGCCAGCAGCCAGGGGGGGGTTGCTCAGCCCCAGCATTTT | CASSQGGVAQPQHF
TRBJ2-7 | TRBV5-5 | - | TRBD1 | TGTGCCAGCAGAGAACAGGGGTCGTCGTACGAGCAGTACTTC | CASREQGSSYEQYF
TRBJ2-7 | TRBV5-1 | - | - | TGCGCCAGCAGCGAGGGACTGCGCTACGAGCAGTACTTC | CASSEGLRYEQYF
TRBJ1-1 | TRBV28 | many | - | TGTGCCAGCATGGAGGCAGGCCCGAGGACTGAAGCTTTCTTT | CASMEAGPRTEAFF
TRBJ1-1 | TRBV20-1 | - | - | TGCAGTGCTATCTACACTGAAGCTTTCTTT | CSAIYTEAFF
TRBJ2-5 | TRBV4-1 | - | - | TGCGCCAGCAGCCAAGGAGACCCCTGGTCGGAGACCCAGTACTTC | CASSQGDPWSETQYF